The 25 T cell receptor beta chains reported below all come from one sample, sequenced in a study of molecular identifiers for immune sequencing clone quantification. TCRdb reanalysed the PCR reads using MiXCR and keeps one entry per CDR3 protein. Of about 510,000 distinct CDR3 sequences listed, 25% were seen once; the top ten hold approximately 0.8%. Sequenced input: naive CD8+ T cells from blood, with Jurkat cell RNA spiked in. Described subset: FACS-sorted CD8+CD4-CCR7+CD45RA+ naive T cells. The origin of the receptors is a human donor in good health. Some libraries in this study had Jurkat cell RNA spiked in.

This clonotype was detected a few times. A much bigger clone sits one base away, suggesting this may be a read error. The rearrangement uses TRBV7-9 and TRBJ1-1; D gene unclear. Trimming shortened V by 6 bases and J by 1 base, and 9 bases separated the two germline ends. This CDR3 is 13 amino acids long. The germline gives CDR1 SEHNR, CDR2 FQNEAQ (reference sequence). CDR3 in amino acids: CASRDGPNTEAFF. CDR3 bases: TGTGCCAGCAGGGACGGACCGAACACTGAAGCTTTCTTT.

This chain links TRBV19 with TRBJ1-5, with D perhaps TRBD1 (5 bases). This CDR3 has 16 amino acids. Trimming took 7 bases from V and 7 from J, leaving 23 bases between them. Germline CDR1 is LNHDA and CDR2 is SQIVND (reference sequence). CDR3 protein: CASKTQTGETGQPQHF. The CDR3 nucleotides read TGTGCCAGTAAGACTCAGACGGGGGAGACCGGCCAGCCCCAGCATTTT.

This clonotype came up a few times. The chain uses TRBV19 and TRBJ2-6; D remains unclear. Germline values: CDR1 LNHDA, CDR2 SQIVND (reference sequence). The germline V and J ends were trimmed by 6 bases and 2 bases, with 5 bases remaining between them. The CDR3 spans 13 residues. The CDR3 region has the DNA TGTGCCAGTAGCGGTGCTGGGGCCAACGTCCTGACTTTC. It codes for CASSGAGANVLTF. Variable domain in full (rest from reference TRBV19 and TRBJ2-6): DGGITQSPKYLFRKEGQNVTLSCEQNLNHDAMYWYRQDPGQGLRLIYYSQIVNDFQKGDIAEGYSVSREKKESFPLTVTSAQKNPTAFYLCASSGAGANVLTFGAGSRLTVL.

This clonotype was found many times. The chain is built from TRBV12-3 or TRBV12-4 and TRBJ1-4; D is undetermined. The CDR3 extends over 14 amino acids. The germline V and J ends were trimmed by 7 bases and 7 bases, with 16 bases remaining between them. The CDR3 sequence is CASTKAPYPEKLFF. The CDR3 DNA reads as TGTGCCAGCACGAAGGCGCCTTATCCTGAAAAACTGTTTTTT.

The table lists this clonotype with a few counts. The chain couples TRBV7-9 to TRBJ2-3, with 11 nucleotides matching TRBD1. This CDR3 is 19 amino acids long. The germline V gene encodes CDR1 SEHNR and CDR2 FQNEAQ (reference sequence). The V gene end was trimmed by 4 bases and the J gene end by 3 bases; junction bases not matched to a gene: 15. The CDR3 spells CASSSAPGQGGPWTDTQYF. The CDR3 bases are TGTGCCAGCAGCTCTGCGCCGGGACAGGGGGGTCCCTGGACAGATACGCAGTATTTT.

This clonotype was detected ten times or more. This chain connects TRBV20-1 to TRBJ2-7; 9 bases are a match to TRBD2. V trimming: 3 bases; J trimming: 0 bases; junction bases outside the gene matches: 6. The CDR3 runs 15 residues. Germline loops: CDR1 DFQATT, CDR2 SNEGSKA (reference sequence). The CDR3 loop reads CSASLAGVSSYEQYF. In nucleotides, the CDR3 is TGCAGTGCTAGTTTAGCGGGGGTTAGCTCCTACGAGCAGTACTTC.

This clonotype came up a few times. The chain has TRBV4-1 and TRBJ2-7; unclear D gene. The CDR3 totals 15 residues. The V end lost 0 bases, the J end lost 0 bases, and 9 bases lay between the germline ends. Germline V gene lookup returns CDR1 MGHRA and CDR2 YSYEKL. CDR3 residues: CASSQEGFSSYEQYF. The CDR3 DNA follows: TGCGCCAGCAGCCAAGAAGGGTTCAGCTCCTACGAGCAGTACTTC.

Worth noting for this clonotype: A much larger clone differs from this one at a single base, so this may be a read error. The CDR3 DNA reads TGTGTCAGCAGGGTCTCGGGGGACACTGAAGCTTTCTTT. This sequence encodes CVSRVSGDTEAFF. The gene calls are TRBV7-9 and TRBJ1-1; D possibly corresponds to TRBD1 (5 bases). Germline assignment: CDR1 SEHNR and CDR2 FQNEAQ (reference sequence). CDR3 size: 13 residues.

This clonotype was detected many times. This CDR3 reads CASSLGYEEEQYF. The CDR3 nucleotides read TGTGCCAGCAGCTTAGGGTATGAGGAGGAGCAGTACTTC. The chain employs TRBV13 and TRBJ2-7, with D uncertain. The ends were cut back, 0 bases at V and 7 bases at J, with 10 bases in the middle. The CDR3 is made up of 13 amino acids. CDR1 is PRHDT and CDR2 is FYEKMQ in the germline V gene (reference sequence).

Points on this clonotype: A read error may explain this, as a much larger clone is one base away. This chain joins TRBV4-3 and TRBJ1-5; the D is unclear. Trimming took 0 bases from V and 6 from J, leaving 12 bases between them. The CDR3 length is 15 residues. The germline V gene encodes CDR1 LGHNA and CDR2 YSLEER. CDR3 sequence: CASSQDRGHGQPQHF. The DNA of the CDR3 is TGCGCCAGCAGCCAAGATAGAGGGCACGGTCAGCCCCAGCATTTT.

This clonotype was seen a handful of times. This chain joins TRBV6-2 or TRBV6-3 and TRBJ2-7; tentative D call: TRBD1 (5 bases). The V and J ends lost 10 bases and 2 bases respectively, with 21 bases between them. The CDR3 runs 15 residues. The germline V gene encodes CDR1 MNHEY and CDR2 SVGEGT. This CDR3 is CATGFGASQTYEQYF. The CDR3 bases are TGTGCCACCGGTTTTGGGGCGAGCCAAACCTACGAGCAGTACTTC.

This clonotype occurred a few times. The CDR3 DNA is TGTGCCAGCGCCTCCCAGGGGAAATTGGATACGCAGTATTTT. It encodes CASASQGKLDTQYF. This chain links TRBV12-3 or TRBV12-4 with TRBJ2-3; perhaps TRBD1 as D (6 bases). This CDR3 contains 14 residues. V dropped 8 bases and J dropped 6 bases, with 18 bases sitting between them.

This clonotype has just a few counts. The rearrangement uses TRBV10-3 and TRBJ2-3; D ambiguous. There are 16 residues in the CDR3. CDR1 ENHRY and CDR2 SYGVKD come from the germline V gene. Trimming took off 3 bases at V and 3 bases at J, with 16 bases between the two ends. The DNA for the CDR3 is TGTGCCATCAGTGACCTGGCCCTGCAAGGGACAGATACGCAGTATTTT. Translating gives CAISDLALQGTDTQYF.

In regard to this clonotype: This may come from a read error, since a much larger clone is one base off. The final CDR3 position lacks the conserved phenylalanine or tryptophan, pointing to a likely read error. In DNA form, the CDR3 reads TGTGCCTGGAGCCCTATAATGTCCAATCAGCCCCAGCATCTT. It is translated as CAWSPIMSNQPQHL. The chain is built from TRBV30 and TRBJ1-5; D is unresolved. CDR1 is GTSNPN and CDR2 is SVGIG in the germline V gene (reference sequence). This CDR3 has 14 residues. V was pared by 3 bases and J by 3 bases, with 12 bases between.

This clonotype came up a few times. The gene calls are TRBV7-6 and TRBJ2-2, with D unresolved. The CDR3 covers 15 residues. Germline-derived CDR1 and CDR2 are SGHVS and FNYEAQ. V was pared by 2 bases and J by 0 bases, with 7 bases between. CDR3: CASSLLSSNTGELFF. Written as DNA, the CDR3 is TGTGCCAGCAGCTTACTCAGTTCGAACACCGGGGAGCTGTTTTTT.

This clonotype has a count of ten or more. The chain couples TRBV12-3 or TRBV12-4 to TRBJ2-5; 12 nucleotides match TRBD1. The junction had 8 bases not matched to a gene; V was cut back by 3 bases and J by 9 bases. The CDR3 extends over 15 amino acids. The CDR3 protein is CASSFGTGGDLAQYF. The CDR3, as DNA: TGTGCCAGCAGTTTCGGGACAGGGGGCGATTTGGCCCAGTACTTC.

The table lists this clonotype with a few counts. The chain's CDR3 is CASSQDRGVRTNEKLFF. In DNA form, the CDR3 reads TGCGCCAGCAGCCAAGATCGGGGGGTTAGGACTAATGAAAAACTGTTTTTT. V and J are TRBV4-3 and TRBJ1-4; the D gene is possibly TRBD1 (5 bases). V was clipped by 0 bases and J by 2 bases, with 13 bases between them. The CDR3 runs 17 residues. In germline, CDR1 is LGHNA, CDR2 YSLEER.

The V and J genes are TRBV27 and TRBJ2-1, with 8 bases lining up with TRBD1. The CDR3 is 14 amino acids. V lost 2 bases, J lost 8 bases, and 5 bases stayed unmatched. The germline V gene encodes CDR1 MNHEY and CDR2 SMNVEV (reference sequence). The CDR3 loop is CASSLQGQADEQFF. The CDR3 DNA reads TGTGCCAGCAGTTTACAGGGACAGGCGGATGAGCAGTTCTTC.

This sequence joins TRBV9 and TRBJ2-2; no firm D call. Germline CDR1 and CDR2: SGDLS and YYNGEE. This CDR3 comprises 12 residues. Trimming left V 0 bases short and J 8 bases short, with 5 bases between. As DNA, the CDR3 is TGTGCCAGCAGCGTAGTGGTGGGGGAGCTGTTTTTT. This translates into CASSVVVGELFF.

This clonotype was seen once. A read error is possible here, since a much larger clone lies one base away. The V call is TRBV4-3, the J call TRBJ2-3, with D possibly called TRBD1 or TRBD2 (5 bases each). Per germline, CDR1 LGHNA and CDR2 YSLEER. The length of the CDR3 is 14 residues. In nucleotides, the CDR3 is TGCGCCAGCAGTCGAGGGGTTGTCACAGATACGCAGTGTTTT. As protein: CASSRGVVTDTQCF.

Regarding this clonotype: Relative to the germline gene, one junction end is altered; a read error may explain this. The CDR3: CASSLEGDGTGAFF. The CDR3 DNA is TGTGCCAGCAGCTTAGAGGGGGATGGCACTGGAGCTTTCTTT. The chain couples TRBV7-9 to TRBJ1-1, with D possibly matching TRBD1 (6 bases). The CDR3 loop spans 14 amino acids. The germline CDR1 and CDR2 sequences are SEHNR and FQNEAQ (reference sequence).

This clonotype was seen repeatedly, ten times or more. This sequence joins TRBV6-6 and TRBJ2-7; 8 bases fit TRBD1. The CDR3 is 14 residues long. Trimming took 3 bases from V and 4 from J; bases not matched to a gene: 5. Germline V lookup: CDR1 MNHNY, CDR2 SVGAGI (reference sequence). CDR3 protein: CASSYDRGLYEQYF. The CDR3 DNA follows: TGTGCCAGCAGTTATGACAGGGGATTGTACGAGCAGTACTTC.

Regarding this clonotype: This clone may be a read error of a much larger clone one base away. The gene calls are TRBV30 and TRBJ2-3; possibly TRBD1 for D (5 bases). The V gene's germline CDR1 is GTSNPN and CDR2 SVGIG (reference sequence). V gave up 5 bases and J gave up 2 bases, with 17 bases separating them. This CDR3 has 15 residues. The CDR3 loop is CAWDSTETYTDTQYF. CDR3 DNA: TGTGCCTGGGACTCGACAGAGACCTACACAGATACGCAGTATTTT.

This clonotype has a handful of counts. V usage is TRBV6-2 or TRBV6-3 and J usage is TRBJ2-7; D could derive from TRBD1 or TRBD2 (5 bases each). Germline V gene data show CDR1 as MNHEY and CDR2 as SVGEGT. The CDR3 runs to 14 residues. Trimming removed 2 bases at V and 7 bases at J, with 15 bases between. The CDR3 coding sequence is TGTGCCAGCAGTTACGGGACGTGGGCCGGAGAGCAGTACTTC. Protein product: CASSYGTWAGEQYF.

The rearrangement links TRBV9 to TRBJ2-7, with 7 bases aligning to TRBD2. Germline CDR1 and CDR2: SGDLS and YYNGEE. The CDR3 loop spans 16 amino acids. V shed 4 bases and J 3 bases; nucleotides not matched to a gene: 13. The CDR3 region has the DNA TGTGCCAGCAGCCTGGAAGTGGCGGGAGCCAGCTACGAGCAGTACTTC. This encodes CASSLEVAGASYEQYF.